The next 32 T cell receptor beta chains were all read from a single sample in a study of blood T cell repertoires in COVID-19. Measured with immunoSEQ multiplex PCR; TCRdb has only the in-frame clones, and not every one. The sample yields 380,000 or so clones, more than 80% seen once. The sample taken for sequencing was peripheral blood. All receptors come from a middle-aged man with acute or convalescent COVID-19.

Remarks on this clone: This sample also contains other DNA sequences that code for the same CDR3. The rearrangement uses TRBV9 and TRBJ2-2, with 11 bases matching TRBD2. V was clipped by 0 bases and J by 2 bases; unmatched bases: 3. Germline values: CDR1 SGDLS, CDR2 YYNGEE. The CDR3 loop spans 17 amino acids. As DNA, the CDR3 is TGTGCCAGCAGCGTAGGTCTAGCGGGGGGCAACACCGGGGAGCTGTTTTTT. It encodes CASSVGLAGGNTGELFF. The variable domain in full, with the rest retrieved from reference TRBV9 and TRBJ2-2, is DSGVTQTPKHLITATGQRVTLRCSPRSGDLSVYWYQQSLDQGLQFLIQYYNGEERAKGNILERFSAQQFPDLHSELNLSSLELGDSALYFCASSVGLAGGNTGELFFGEGSRLTVL.

The rearrangement joins TRBV27 to TRBJ2-1; 12 bases map to TRBD2. J gave up 16 bases and V 5 bases, and 6 bases lay outside the gene matches. Germline V gives CDR1 MNHEY, CDR2 SMNVEV (reference sequence). The CDR3 extends over 12 amino acids. The DNA for the CDR3 is TGTGCCAGCAGTCTCCTAGCGGGGGGGTTATTCTTC. Protein product: CASSLLAGGLFF.

The rearrangement joins TRBV7-3 to TRBJ2-7, with 7 bases identical to TRBD2. Germline lookup yields CDR1 SGHTA and CDR2 FQGTGA. Unmatched junction bases numbered 2, after V lost 6 bases and J lost 0 bases. This CDR3 is built from 13 residues. The CDR3 region has the DNA TGTGCCAGCAGGCGCGGGAGCTCCTACGAGCAGTACTTC. It is translated as CASRRGSSYEQYF.

The CDR3 sequence: CASSQGNTGELFF. The CDR3 DNA reads as TGTGCTAGCTCACAGGGAAACACCGGGGAGCTGTTTTTT. This chain uses TRBV7-7 with TRBJ2-2; D possibly corresponds to TRBD1 (6 bases). Germline CDR1 reads SSHAT; CDR2 reads FNYEAQ (reference sequence). The CDR3 totals 13 residues.

This chain uses TRBV2 with TRBJ1-6; D may be TRBD1 (6 bases). The germline V gene has CDR1 SNHLY and CDR2 FYNNEI. The CDR3 loop spans 15 amino acids. Trimming stripped 6 bases from V and 10 bases from J, with 19 bases between. CDR3 DNA sequence: TGTGCCAGCAGGGGTCAGGGGTCTGAGGGCTCACCCCTCCACTTT. Translated: CASRGQGSEGSPLHF. Complete variable domain (other parts from reference TRBV2 and TRBJ1-6): EPEVTQTPSHQVTQMGQEVILRCVPISNHLYFYWYRQILGQKVEFLVSFYNNEISEKSEIFDDQFSVERPDGSNFTLKIRSTKLEDSAMYFCASRGQGSEGSPLHFGNGTRLTVT.

A single count supports this clone. The chain uses TRBV30 and TRBJ2-5; possibly TRBD2 for D (6 bases). Trimming took off 7 bases at V and 1 base at J, with 19 bases between the two ends. CDR3 size: 15 residues. CDR1 GTSNPN and CDR2 SVGIG come from the germline V gene (reference sequence). The CDR3 DNA sequence: TGTGCCTTAAAGCTAAAGGGACTTCTCCAAGAGACCCAGTACTTC. It yields the protein CALKLKGLLQETQYF.

The V call is TRBV5-1, the J call TRBJ1-2; 8 bases agree with TRBD1. The CDR3 consists of 11 residues. V trimming: 4 bases; J trimming: 10 bases; junction bases outside the gene matches: 3. CDR1 and CDR2 from the germline V gene are SGHRS and YFSETQ. The CDR3 is CASSGDRTYTF. The CDR3 bases are TGCGCCAGCAGCGGGGACAGGACCTACACCTTC.

The V and J genes are TRBV3-1 (or the pseudogene TRBV3-2) and TRBJ1-3; tentatively, D is TRBD1 (5 bases). The ends were cut back, 0 bases at V and 0 bases at J, with 12 bases in the middle. The germline V gene encodes CDR1 LGHDT and CDR2 YNNKEL (reference sequence). The CDR3 length is 17 residues. CDR3 amino acids: CASSQDIGATSGNTIYF. The CDR3 coding sequence is TGTGCCAGCAGCCAAGATATTGGGGCAACCTCTGGAAACACCATATATTTT.

The chain has TRBV21-1 and TRBJ2-7; the table names TRBD1, a call not compared with the DNA. TRBV21-1 is designated a pseudogene. The CDR3 length is 13 residues. The CDR3 loop is CASGGQPSYEQYF. DNA of the CDR3: TGTGCCTCAGGGGGACAGCCCTCCTACGAGCAGTACTTC.

This chain uses TRBV7-2 with TRBJ1-5, with 7 bases fitting TRBD1. The V gene's germline CDR1 is SGHTA and CDR2 FQGNSA. The CDR3 sequence is 14 residues long. The ends lost 4 bases at V and 4 bases at J; junction bases unmatched: 4. CDR3 protein: CASSSTGPNQPQHF. In DNA form, the CDR3 reads TGTGCCAGCAGCTCGACAGGGCCAAATCAGCCCCAGCATTTT. The complete variable domain, with remaining parts taken from reference TRBV7-2 and TRBJ1-5, reads GAGVSQSPSNKVTEKGKDVELRCDPISGHTALYWYRQSLGQGLEFLIYFQGNSAPDKSGLPSDRFSAERTGGSVSTLTIQRTQQEDSAVYLCASSSTGPNQPQHFGDGTRLSIL.

DNA for the CDR3: TGTGCCAGCAGCTTGGAGGTTGGAGGCTACACCTTC. This codes for CASSLEVGGYTF. The chain carries TRBV7-9 and TRBJ1-2, with unresolved D. CDR3 length equals 12 residues. Trimming left V 3 bases short and J 8 bases short, with 10 bases between. Germline loops: CDR1 SEHNR, CDR2 FQNEAQ (reference sequence).

This sequence joins TRBV6-2 or TRBV6-3 and TRBJ1-5; 8 bases match TRBD1. Germline CDR1 is MNHEY and CDR2 is SVGEGT. V lost 5 bases, J lost 0 bases, and 3 bases stayed unmatched. This CDR3 has 15 amino acids. The CDR3 coding sequence is TGTGCCAGCAGTGACAGGGGATATAGCAATCAGCCCCAGCATTTT. Protein sequence: CASSDRGYSNQPQHF.

The gene calls are TRBV6-2 or TRBV6-3 and TRBJ1-2; D unclear. Germline CDR1 is MNHEY and CDR2 is SVGEGT. The CDR3 has 16 amino acids. V was pared by 2 bases and J by 4 bases, with 17 bases between. CDR3 sequence: CASSYGSLLSGYGYTF. The CDR3 DNA sequence: TGTGCCAGCAGTTACGGTAGTCTTCTTAGTGGCTATGGCTACACCTTC.

J is TRBJ1-5 and V is TRBV4-1; D unresolved. Germline V gene sequence: CDR1 MGHRA, CDR2 YSYEKL. The CDR3 has 15 residues. Trimming pared 2 bases from V and 1 base from J, leaving 9 bases between. The CDR3 here is CASSQNRGSNQPQHF. CDR3 sequence (DNA): TGCGCCAGCAGCCAAAACCGGGGAAGCAATCAGCCCCAGCATTTT.

This clone was observed a single time. The V and J genes are TRBV7-2 and TRBJ1-1, with TRBD1 matching 8 bases. Germline V gives CDR1 SGHTA, CDR2 FQGNSA. The V gene end was trimmed by 3 bases and the J gene end by 3 bases; junction bases not matched to a gene: 3. The CDR3 is 14 amino acids. CDR3 in amino acids: CASSFDRGDTEAFF. CDR3 bases: TGTGCCAGCAGCTTTGACAGGGGTGACACTGAAGCTTTCTTT.

The rearrangement uses TRBV30 and TRBJ1-2; D ambiguous. The CDR3 extends over 13 amino acids. The V gene's germline CDR1 is GTSNPN and CDR2 SVGIG (reference sequence). The V end lost 0 bases, the J end lost 8 bases, and 13 bases lay between the germline ends. CDR3 residues: CAWSVGHPEGYTF. DNA of the CDR3: TGTGCCTGGAGTGTTGGGCACCCCGAAGGCTACACCTTC. Full variable domain (rest looked up from reference TRBV30 and TRBJ1-2): SQTIHQWPATLVQPVGSPLSLECTVEGTSNPNLYWYRQAAGRGLQLLFYSVGIGQISSEVPQNLSASRPQDRQFILSSKKLLLSDSGFYLCAWSVGHPEGYTFGSGTRLTVV.

V usage is TRBV5-1 and J usage is TRBJ1-2; D is perhaps TRBD1 (6 bases). The CDR3 is made up of 13 amino acids. Trimming left V 0 bases short and J 8 bases short, with 11 bases between. CDR1 is SGHRS and CDR2 is YFSETQ in the germline V gene. CDR3 in amino acids: CASSLGAGDGYTF. DNA of the CDR3: TGCGCCAGCAGCTTGGGGGCAGGGGACGGCTACACCTTC.

The chain recombines TRBV6-4 with TRBJ2-3, with 7 bases aligning to TRBD1. The CDR3 covers 16 residues. Per germline, CDR1 MRHNA and CDR2 SNTAGT. Unmatched junction bases numbered 5, after V lost 2 bases and J lost 0 bases. CDR3 loop: CASSDSRDSSTDTQYF. CDR3 nucleotides: TGTGCCAGCAGTGACAGCCGGGACAGCAGCACAGATACGCAGTATTTT.

This clone was seen a few times. The J gene is TRBJ2-2, the V gene TRBV9; 7 bases agree with TRBD2. V lost 1 base, J lost 4 bases, and 4 bases stayed unmatched. The germline V gene has CDR1 SGDLS and CDR2 YYNGEE. The CDR3 covers 15 residues. The chain's CDR3 is CASSVLAEATGELFF. The DNA for the CDR3 is TGTGCCAGCAGCGTACTAGCGGAGGCCACCGGGGAGCTGTTTTTT.

This clone has a handful of counts. V usage is TRBV6-4 and J usage is TRBJ1-5; 8 bases are shared with TRBD1. V shed 4 bases and J 2 bases; nucleotides not matched to a gene: 7. Germline CDR1 and CDR2: MRHNA and SNTAGT. This CDR3 region has 16 residues. The CDR3 spells CASSGQDRVCNQPQHF. Written as DNA, the CDR3 is TGTGCCAGCAGTGGCCAGGACAGGGTGTGCAATCAGCCCCAGCATTTT.

This sequence joins TRBV6-5 and TRBJ1-4; 7 nucleotides match TRBD1. CDR3 length: 14 residues. In germline, CDR1 is MNHEY, CDR2 SVGAGI. J gave up 6 bases and V 5 bases, and 6 bases lay outside the gene matches. This CDR3 reads CASSPGTAYEKLFF. The CDR3 DNA reads as TGTGCCAGCAGTCCCGGGACAGCCTATGAAAAACTGTTTTTT.

This chain joins TRBV6-5 and TRBJ2-7, with a weak D call TRBD2 (6 bases). The germline V and J ends were trimmed by 0 bases and 2 bases, with 11 bases remaining between them. The CDR3 has 15 residues. CDR1 is MNHEY and CDR2 is SVGAGI in the germline V gene. CDR3 in DNA: TGTGCCAGCAGTTACTCGCCGGGAGCAACCTACGAGCAGTACTTC. This translates into CASSYSPGATYEQYF.

The chain joins TRBV5-4 to TRBJ1-2, with 10 bases aligning to TRBD1. Germline CDR1 is SGHNT and CDR2 is YYREEE (reference sequence). With V trimmed by 0 bases and J by 8 bases, 4 bases remained unmatched. The CDR3 consists of 14 residues. The CDR3 spells CASSLGQGAPGYTF. The DNA for the CDR3 is TGTGCCAGCAGCTTGGGACAGGGGGCGCCGGGCTACACCTTC.

The chain is built from TRBV5-1 and TRBJ2-1; 10 nucleotides align to TRBD2. CDR3 length: 15 residues. The V and J ends lost 4 bases and 8 bases, in that order; junction bases with no gene match: 9. Germline V CDR1 and CDR2: SGHRS, YFSETQ. The CDR3 DNA is TGCGCCAGCAGCCCGACAACTAGCGGGGTCGATGAGCAGTTCTTC. The encoded protein is CASSPTTSGVDEQFF.

The CDR3 region has the DNA TGTGCCAGCAGCCCCTCTACGGGGGAGACCCAGTACTTC. This gives the protein CASSPSTGETQYF. The genes are TRBV7-2 and TRBJ2-5, with a possible D match to TRBD2 (5 bases). Germline CDR1 reads SGHTA; CDR2 reads FQGNSA. The CDR3 runs 13 residues. V was clipped by 5 bases and J by 5 bases, with 12 bases between them.

The V call is TRBV7-3, the J call TRBJ2-2; 10 bases align to TRBD1. This CDR3 region has 15 residues. CDR1 SGHTA and CDR2 FQGTGA come from the germline V gene. V lost 6 bases to trimming and J lost 4 bases; unmatched junction nucleotides: 5. CDR3 sequence: CASRPGQGFTGELFF. The CDR3 nucleotides are TGTGCCAGCAGGCCGGGACAGGGGTTCACCGGGGAGCTGTTTTTT.

V and J are TRBV5-1 and TRBJ2-5; 7 nucleotides align to TRBD2. After removal of 0 bases from V and 1 base from J, the junction contained 6 bases not matched to a gene. The germline CDR1 and CDR2 sequences are SGHRS and YFSETQ. This CDR3 contains 16 residues. The CDR3 loop reads CASSLVAGASQETQYF. CDR3 nucleotide sequence: TGCGCCAGCAGCTTGGTCGCGGGAGCTAGCCAAGAGACCCAGTACTTC.

The chain carries TRBV5-8 and TRBJ2-7, with a tentative D call TRBD1 (6 bases). Germline V gene lookup returns CDR1 SGHTS and CDR2 YDEGEE. The CDR3 sequence is 16 residues long. The V end lost 3 bases, the J end lost 0 bases, and 16 bases lay between the germline ends. Here the CDR3 DNA reads TGTGCCAGCAGCTCGCCCAGGGGAGTTCCCTCCTACGAGCAGTACTTC. Its translation is CASSSPRGVPSYEQYF. Full variable domain (remainder filled in from reference TRBV5-8 and TRBJ2-7): EAGVTQSPTHLIKTRGQQATLRCSPISGHTSVYWYQQALGLGLQFLLWYDEGEERNRGNFPPRFSGRQFPNYSSELNVNALELEDSALYLCASSSPRGVPSYEQYFGPGTRLTVT.

The rearrangement uses TRBV18 and TRBJ1-1; D might be TRBD1 (6 bases). Trimming cost V 2 bases and J 3 bases, with 10 bases left between them. This CDR3 contains 14 residues. The germline V gene has CDR1 KGHSH and CDR2 LQKENI. The CDR3 DNA reads as TGTGCCAGCTCACCAACAGGGAGTGACACTGAAGCTTTCTTT. As protein: CASSPTGSDTEAFF.

Only one count was recorded for this clone. The V call is TRBV30, the J call TRBJ1-3; tentatively, D is TRBD1 (6 bases). Looked up from germline, CDR1 is GTSNPN and CDR2 is SVGIG (reference sequence). CDR3 size: 13 residues. V lost 0 bases and J lost 7, with 10 bases in between. The CDR3 reads CAWSVGGTNTIYF. CDR3 DNA sequence: TGTGCCTGGAGTGTAGGGGGTACCAACACCATATATTTT.

The CDR3 here is CASRDRDGHYGYTF. The CDR3 DNA sequence: TGTGCCAGCAGGGACAGGGACGGCCACTATGGCTACACCTTC. The rearrangement links TRBV6-1 to TRBJ1-2, with 8 bases aligning to TRBD1. The V gene's germline CDR1 is MNHNS and CDR2 SASEGT. The CDR3 is 14 amino acids. The junction had 6 bases not matched to a gene; V was cut back by 6 bases and J by 3 bases.

This clone was observed a single time. This chain connects TRBV11-3 to TRBJ2-1; TRBD2 matches 14 bases. Per germline, CDR1 SGHNT and CDR2 YENEEA. V shed 5 bases, J shed 10 bases, and the junction held 4 bases outside the gene matches. The CDR3 totals 14 residues. The CDR3 protein is CASSPGLAGVEQFF. CDR3 in DNA: TGTGCCAGCAGCCCGGGACTAGCGGGAGTCGAGCAGTTCTTC. Supplemented by reference TRBV11-3 and TRBJ2-1, the full variable domain reads EAGVVQSPRYKIIEKKQPVAFWCNPISGHNTLYWYLQNLGQGPELLIRYENEEAVDDSQLPKDRFSAERLKGVDSTLKIQPAELGDSAVYLCASSPGLAGVEQFFGPGTRLTVL.